This T cell receptor beta chain originates from a study of blood T cells in healthy people across ages. Study outcomes and limitations: With naive T cell percentage, TCR beta diversity showed a strong correlation.

Details on this clonotype: What it binds is not known. At one end, the junction sequence differs from germline, possibly due to a read error.

Sample-barcoded 5' priming and a J-beta primer mix drove a second PCR of about 6 to 12 cycles. MiXCR was run by TCRdb on the 5' RACE reads, yielding one entry per CDR3 protein. The data hold 1.5 million to 2 million distinct CDR3 sequences, with around 40% observed a single time. The CDR3 consists of 13 residues. CDR1 is ENHRY and CDR2 is SYGVKD in the germline V gene. This sequence was found in a human donor in good health. Input material: blood. The chain is built from TRBV10-3 and TRBJ2-3; D remains unclear. CDR3 nucleotide sequence: TGTGCCATTAGTGGAACCTCGACAGATACGCAGTATTTT. Amino acids: CAISGTSTDTQYF.